What follows describes a single T cell receptor (beta chain). Its antigen is still unknown. Germline CDR1 SNHLY, CDR2 FYNNEI. The CDR3 spans 14 residues. The V end lost 7 bases, the J end lost 4 bases, and 15 bases lay between the germline ends. These data belong to a study of cytomegalovirus exposure and HLA in healthy donors. All donors participated as healthy donors of bone marrow. Study-wide results and caveats: Previous analysis showed most TCR beta V segments were productive about 87% or about 30% of the time. Association with HLA alleles at 0.05 false discovery rate was found for approximately 18,000 TCR beta sequences in a later analysis.

With 60 Vbeta and 13 Jbeta primers, the PCR was carried out. Clones were read by immunoSEQ multiplex PCR, and TCRdb kept only the in-frame ones, dropping some. The table includes about 160,000 clones, roughly 85% detected once. The sequencing input was PBMCs. The chain joins TRBV2 to TRBJ2-3, with D tentatively TRBD2 (6 bases). The TCR sequence derives from a male donor in good health and CMV-seronegative. The CDR3 DNA sequence: TGTGCCAGCACGGGAGACGGGGCTCCAGATACGCAGTATTTT. It yields the protein CASTGDGAPDTQYF.